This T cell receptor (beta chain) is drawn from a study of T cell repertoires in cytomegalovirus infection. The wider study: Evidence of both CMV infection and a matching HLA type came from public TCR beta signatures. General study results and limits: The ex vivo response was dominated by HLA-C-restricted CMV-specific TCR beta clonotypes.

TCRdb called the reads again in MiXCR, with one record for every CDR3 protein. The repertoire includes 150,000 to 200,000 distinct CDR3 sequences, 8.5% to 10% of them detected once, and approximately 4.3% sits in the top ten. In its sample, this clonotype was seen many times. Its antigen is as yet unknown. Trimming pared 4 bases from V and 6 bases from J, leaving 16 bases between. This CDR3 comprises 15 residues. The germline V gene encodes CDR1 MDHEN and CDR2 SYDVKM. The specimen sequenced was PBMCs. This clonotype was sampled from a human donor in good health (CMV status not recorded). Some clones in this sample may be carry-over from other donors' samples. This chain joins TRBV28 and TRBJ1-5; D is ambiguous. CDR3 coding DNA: TGTGCCAGCAGTTCCCGTAGGGAGAAGGGTCAGCCCCAGCATTTT. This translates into CASSSRREKGQPQHF.